This T cell receptor beta chain is drawn from a study of cytomegalovirus exposure and HLA in healthy donors. Researchers ran the PCR with 60 Vbeta and 13 Jbeta primers. TCRdb keeps only in-frame clones here, not all; method: immunoSEQ multiplex PCR. The profile shows under 200,000 clones, about 13% of them singletons. V lost 5 bases and J lost 1; bases outside the gene matches: 4. CDR3 length: 15 residues. CDR1 is SEHNR, CDR2 FQNEAQ, per germline (reference sequence). Study outcomes and limitations: It was reported that the classifier diagnosed cytomegalovirus status with high specificity and sensitivity in both the original and validation cohorts. In a later analysis, CMV-associated beta chains were mostly HLA-associated, it appeared.

Concerning this clone itself: The antigen remains unidentified.

V usage is TRBV7-9 and J usage is TRBJ1-1, with 10 bases that match TRBD1. The sequenced sample consisted of PBMCs. This receptor was taken from a man aged 50 to 60 in good health and CMV-seropositive. The chain's CDR3 is CASSPWDRGNTEAFF. The CDR3 nucleotides read TGTGCCAGCAGCCCGTGGGACAGGGGGAACACTGAAGCTTTCTTT. Full variable domain (remainder filled in from reference TRBV7-9 and TRBJ1-1): DTGVSQNPRHKITKRGQNVTFRCDPISEHNRLYWYRQTLGQGPEFLTYFQNEAQLEKSRLLSDRFSAERPKGSFSTLEIQRTEQGDSAMYLCASSPWDRGNTEAFFGQGTRLTVV.